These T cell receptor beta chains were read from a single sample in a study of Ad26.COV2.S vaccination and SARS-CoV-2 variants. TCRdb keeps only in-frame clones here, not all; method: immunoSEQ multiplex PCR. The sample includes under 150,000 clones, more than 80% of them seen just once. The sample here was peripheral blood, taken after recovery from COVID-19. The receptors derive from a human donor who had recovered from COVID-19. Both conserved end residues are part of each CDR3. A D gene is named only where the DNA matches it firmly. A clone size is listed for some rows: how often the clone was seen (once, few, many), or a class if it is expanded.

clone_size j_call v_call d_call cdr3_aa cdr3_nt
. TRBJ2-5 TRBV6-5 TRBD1 CASSSQRQGRQETQYF TGTGCCAGCAGTTCCCAAAGACAGGGGCGTCAAGAGACCCAGTACTTC
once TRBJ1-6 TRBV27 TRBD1 CASSPGQGNSPLHF TGTGCCAGCAGTCCGGGACAGGGGAATTCACCCCTCCACTTT
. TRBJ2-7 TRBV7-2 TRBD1 CASSFWDRSYPSYEQYF TGTGCCAGCAGCTTTTGGGACAGGTCATACCCCTCCTACGAGCAGTACTTC
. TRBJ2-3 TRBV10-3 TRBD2 CATRTSGAPTDTQYF TGTGCCACTCGGACTAGCGGGGCCCCCACAGATACGCAGTATTTT
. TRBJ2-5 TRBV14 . CASSQEGGGWTQYF TGTGCCAGCAGCCAAGAAGGAGGAGGTTGGACCCAGTACTTC
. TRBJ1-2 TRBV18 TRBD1 CASSLGQNYGYTF TGTGCCAGCTCACTGGGACAGAACTATGGCTACACCTTC
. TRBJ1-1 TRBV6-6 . CASSSQGWNTEAFF TGTGCCAGCAGTTCACAGGGCTGGAACACTGAAGCTTTCTTT
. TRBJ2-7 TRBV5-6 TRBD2 CASSLGGGEQYF TGTGCCAGCAGCTTGGGCGGGGGTGAGCAGTACTTC
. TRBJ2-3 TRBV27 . CASSLLRDRTDTQYF TGTGCCAGCAGTTTATTGAGGGACCGCACAGATACGCAGTATTTT
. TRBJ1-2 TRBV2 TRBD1 CASSNRQGDYGYTF TGTGCCAGCAGTAATCGACAGGGGGACTATGGCTACACCTTC
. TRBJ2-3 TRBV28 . CASRNGGTDTQYF TGTGCCAGCAGGAACGGGGGCACAGATACGCAGTATTTT
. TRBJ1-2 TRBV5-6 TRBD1 CASSLNRGLTGYTF TGTGCCAGCAGCTTGAACAGGGGGTTAACTGGCTACACCTTC
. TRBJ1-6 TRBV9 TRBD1 CASSVAGTENSPLHF TGTGCCAGCAGCGTAGCCGGGACAGAAAATTCACCCCTCCACTTT
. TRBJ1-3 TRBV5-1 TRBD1 CASSAGQGNTIYF TGCGCCAGCAGCGCGGGACAGGGAAACACCATATATTTT
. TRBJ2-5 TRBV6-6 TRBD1 CASEGQGAGETQYF TGTGCCAGCGAGGGACAGGGGGCGGGAGAGACCCAGTACTTC
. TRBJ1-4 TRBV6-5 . CASSSGPANEKLFF .
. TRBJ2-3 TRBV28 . CASSTLYSRQNTSTDTQYF TGTGCCAGCAGTACCCTTTATAGTCGGCAGAACACTAGCACAGATACGCAGTATTTT
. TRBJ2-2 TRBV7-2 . CASSRFSGSGTGELFF TGTGCCAGCAGCCGTTTCAGCGGGTCGGGCACCGGGGAGCTGTTTTTT
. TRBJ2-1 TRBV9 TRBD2 CASSVGVAGVQVEQFF TGTGCCAGCAGCGTAGGAGTAGCGGGGGTTCAGGTCGAGCAGTTCTTC
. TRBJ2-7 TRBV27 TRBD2 CASREGLAGELSYEQYF TGTGCCAGCCGAGAAGGACTAGCGGGGGAACTCTCCTACGAGCAGTACTTC
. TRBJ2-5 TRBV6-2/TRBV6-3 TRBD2 CASSFQTSGEEETQYF TGTGCCAGCAGTTTTCAGACTAGCGGAGAAGAAGAGACCCAGTACTTC
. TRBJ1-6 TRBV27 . CASTPIGSYNSPLHF TGTGCCAGCACCCCCATCGGCTCCTATAATTCACCCCTCCACTTT
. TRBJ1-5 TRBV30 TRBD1 CAWSSGQGAVQPQHF TGTGCCTGGAGTTCCGGACAGGGGGCAGTTCAGCCCCAGCATTTT
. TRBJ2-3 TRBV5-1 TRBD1 CASSQRTGDTDTQYF TGCGCCAGCAGCCAGCGGACAGGGGACACAGATACGCAGTATTTT
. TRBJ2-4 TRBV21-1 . CASSKVGSPGPSKNIQYF TGTGCCAGCAGCAAAGTCGGAAGTCCCGGGCCGTCCAAAAACATTCAGTACTTC
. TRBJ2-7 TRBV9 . CASSAGGLAYEQYF TGTGCCAGCAGCGCCGGGGGATTGGCCTACGAGCAGTACTTC
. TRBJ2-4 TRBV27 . CASSSWVTKNIQYF TGTGCCAGCAGTTCTTGGGTGACCAAAAACATTCAGTACTTC
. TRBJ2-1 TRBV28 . CASSFRGAYNEQFF TGTGCCAGCAGTTTTAGGGGGGCCTACAATGAGCAGTTCTTC
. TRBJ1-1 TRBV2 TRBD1 CARLTGTNTEAFF TGTGCCAGGTTGACAGGGACGAACACTGAAGCTTTCTTT
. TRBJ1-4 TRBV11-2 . CASSPFPLGARSEKLFF TGTGCCAGCAGCCCCTTTCCTCTCGGTGCCCGGAGTGAAAAACTGTTTTTT
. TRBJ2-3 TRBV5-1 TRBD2 CASRSGGTGADTQYF TGCGCCAGCCGAAGCGGGGGGACCGGGGCAGATACGCAGTATTTT
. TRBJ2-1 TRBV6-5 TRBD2 CASRRSGGASEQFF TGTGCCAGCAGGAGGAGCGGGGGGGCCAGTGAGCAGTTCTTC
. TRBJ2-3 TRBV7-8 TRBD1 CASLGTGGPDTQYF TGTGCCAGCCTCGGGACAGGGGGCCCAGATACGCAGTATTTT
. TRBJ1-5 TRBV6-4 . CASSQTPNQPQHF TGTGCCAGCAGCCAGACGCCAAATCAGCCCCAGCATTTT
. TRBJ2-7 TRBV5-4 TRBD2 CASSLEAGGGREQYF TGTGCCAGCAGCTTGGAAGCGGGAGGAGGACGCGAGCAGTACTTC
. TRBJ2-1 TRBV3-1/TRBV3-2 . CASSQEQRRAEQFF TGTGCCAGCAGCCAAGAACAGCGGCGGGCCGAGCAGTTCTTC
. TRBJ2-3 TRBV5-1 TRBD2 CASREPSGGTDTQYF TGCGCCAGCAGGGAGCCTAGCGGGGGCACAGATACGCAGTATTTT
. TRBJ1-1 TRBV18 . CASSMAMNTEAFF TGTGCCAGCTCAATGGCCATGAACACTGAAGCTTTCTTT
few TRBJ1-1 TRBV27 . CASSSYREEGAFF TGTGCCAGCAGTTCTTACAGGGAGGAAGGAGCTTTCTTT
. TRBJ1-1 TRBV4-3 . CASSHGLSKAFF TGCGCCAGCAGCCACGGACTTTCCAAAGCTTTCTTT
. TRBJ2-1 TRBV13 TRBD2 CASSSKLAAIPYNEQFF TGTGCCAGCAGCTCCAAACTAGCGGCGATCCCCTACAATGAGCAGTTCTTC
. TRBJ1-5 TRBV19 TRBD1 CASSLRTGINQPQHF TGTGCCAGTAGTCTACGGACAGGTATCAATCAGCCCCAGCATTTT
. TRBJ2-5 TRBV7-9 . CASSLVRGPQETQYF TGTGCCAGCAGCTTAGTGCGGGGGCCGCAAGAGACCCAGTACTTC
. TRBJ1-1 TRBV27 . CASSLSINRANTEAFF TGTGCCAGCAGTTTATCGATCAACAGGGCGAACACTGAAGCTTTCTTT
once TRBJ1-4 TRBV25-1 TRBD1 CASSGGTAATNEKLFF TGTGCCAGCAGTGGAGGGACAGCCGCAACTAATGAAAAACTGTTTTTT
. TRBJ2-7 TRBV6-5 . CASSSQVSYEQYF TGTGCCAGCAGTTCGCAGGTGTCCTACGAGCAGTACTTC
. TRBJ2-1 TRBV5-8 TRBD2 CASSLGGGDYNEQFF TGTGCCAGCAGCTTGGGCGGGGGGGACTACAATGAGCAGTTCTTC
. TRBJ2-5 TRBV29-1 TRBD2 CSVTSGGETQYF TGCAGCGTTACTAGCGGGGGAGAGACCCAGTACTTC
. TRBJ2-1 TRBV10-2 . CASSIQVNEQFF TGCGCCAGCAGCATACAGGTTAATGAGCAGTTCTTC
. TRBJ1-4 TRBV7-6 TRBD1 CASSSQTGFNEKLFF TGTGCCAGCAGCTCCCAGACAGGGTTCAATGAAAAACTGTTTTTT
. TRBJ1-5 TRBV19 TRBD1 CASSTGQVYSNQPQHF TGTGCCAGTAGTACGGGACAGGTCTATAGCAATCAGCCCCAGCATTTT
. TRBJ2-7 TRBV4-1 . CASSQDGQADWYEQYF TGCGCCAGCAGCCAAGATGGGCAGGCCGATTGGTACGAGCAGTACTTC
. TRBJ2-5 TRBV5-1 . CASSLEGGLWETQYF TGCGCCAGCAGCTTGGAGGGCGGGTTGTGGGAGACCCAGTACTTC